Given below is one T cell receptor (beta chain) in context. Antigen: not known. The table came from immunoSEQ multiplex PCR; TCRdb's copy has only in-frame clones and leaves some out. The sample lists some 44,000 clones, 65% to 85% occurring once. People who had autoimmune disease history or systemic immunosuppression were excluded. The source of the sample is a study of OX40 agonist ivuxolimab in advanced cancers. Study summary: Earlier treatment with anti-PD-1, anti-PD-L1 or anti-CTLA-4 was permitted, and 30% to 40% had received some. The study's findings and limits: Clonal expansion among partial responders at 0.1-3.0 mg/kg ranked near the lowest.

Germline values: CDR1 MNHNS, CDR2 SASEGT. The ends were cut back, 2 bases at V and 9 bases at J, with 26 bases in the middle. The CDR3 loop spans 18 amino acids. The source was CD4+ or CD8+ T cells sorted from blood, collected in a trial of the OX40 agonist ivuxolimab. The chain employs TRBV6-1 and TRBJ2-1; the D gene is possibly TRBD2 (7 bases). This TCR derives from an adult with an advanced solid tumor such as melanoma, head and neck, liver or kidney cancer. CDR3 nucleotide sequence: TGTGCCAGCAGTGAAAGTCGTGGAAACGGACGGGGGGCCTTTGAGCAGTTCTTC. Its protein is CASSESRGNGRGAFEQFF.